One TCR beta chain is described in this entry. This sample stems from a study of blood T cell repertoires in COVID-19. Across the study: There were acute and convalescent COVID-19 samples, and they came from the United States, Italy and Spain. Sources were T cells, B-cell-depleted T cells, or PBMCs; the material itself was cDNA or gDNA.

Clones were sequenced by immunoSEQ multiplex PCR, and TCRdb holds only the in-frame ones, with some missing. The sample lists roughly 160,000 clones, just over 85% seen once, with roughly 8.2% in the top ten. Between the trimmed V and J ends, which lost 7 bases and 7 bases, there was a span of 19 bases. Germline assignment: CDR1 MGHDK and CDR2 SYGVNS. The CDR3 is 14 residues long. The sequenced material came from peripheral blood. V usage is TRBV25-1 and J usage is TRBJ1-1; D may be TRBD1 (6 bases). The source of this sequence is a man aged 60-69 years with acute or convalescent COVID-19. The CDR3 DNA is TGTGCCAGCACACCCGGCTGGGGGCTTAATGAAGCTTTCTTT. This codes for CASTPGWGLNEAFF.